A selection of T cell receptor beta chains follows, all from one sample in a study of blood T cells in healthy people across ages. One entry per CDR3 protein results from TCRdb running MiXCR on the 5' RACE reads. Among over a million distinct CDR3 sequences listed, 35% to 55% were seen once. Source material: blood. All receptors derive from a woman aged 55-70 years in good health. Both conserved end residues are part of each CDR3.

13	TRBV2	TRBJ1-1	CASRAGMNTEAFF
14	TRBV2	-	CASSVRGSAYEQYF
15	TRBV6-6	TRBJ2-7	CASSYGLGGTYEQYF
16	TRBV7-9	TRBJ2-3	CASSSSGTALADTQYF
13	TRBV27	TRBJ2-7	CASSLGLAREQYF
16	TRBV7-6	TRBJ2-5	CASSLSLGGSMETQYF
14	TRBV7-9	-	CASDPLAGENEQYF
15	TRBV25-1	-	CASSDRYGHYNEQYF
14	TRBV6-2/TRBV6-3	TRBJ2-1	CASASPLWGDEQFF
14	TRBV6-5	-	CASRLQGFSHEQYF
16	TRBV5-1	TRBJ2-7	CASSYFQGRTTYEQYF
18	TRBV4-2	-	CASSQDSLGGGGIYEQYF
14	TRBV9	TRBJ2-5	CASSATTGQETQYF
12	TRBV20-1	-	CSVRGPAYEQYF
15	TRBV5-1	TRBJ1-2	CASSLDDYGYYGYTF
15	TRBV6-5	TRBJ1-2	CASSKTGTVSRGYTF
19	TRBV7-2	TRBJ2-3	CASSLEGLGRTSSTDTQYF
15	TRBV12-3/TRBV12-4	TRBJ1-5	CASSPGDRDDQPQHF
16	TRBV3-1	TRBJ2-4	CASSPRVSLAKNIQYF
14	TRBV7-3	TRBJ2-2	CASSLTRVSGELFF
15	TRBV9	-	CASSAGQGAWYEQYF
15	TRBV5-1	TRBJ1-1	CASSFGQVLNTEAFF
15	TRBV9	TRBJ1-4	CASSVAGGYGEKLFF
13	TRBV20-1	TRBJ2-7	CSATRDTAYEQYF
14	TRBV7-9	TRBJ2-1	CAVRRGPSYNEQFF
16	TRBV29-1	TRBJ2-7	CSVEDGLVGATYEQYF
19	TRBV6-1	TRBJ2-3	CASRPPSGRAGGSTDTQYF
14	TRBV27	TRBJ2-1	CASNSWAGHNEQFF
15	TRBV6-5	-	CASSYLASSYNEQYF
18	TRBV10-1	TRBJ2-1	CASTRESLYGYSYNEQFF
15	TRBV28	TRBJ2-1	CAGSFKAGIYNEQFF
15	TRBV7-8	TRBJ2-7	CASSLEDRGAHEQYF
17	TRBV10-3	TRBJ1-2	CAISEWGQGAEYYGYTF
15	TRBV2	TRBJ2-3	CASSRTSGSLYTQYF
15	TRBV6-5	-	CASSSGTAGWGTQYF
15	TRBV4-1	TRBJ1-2	CASSPMDSESGGYTF
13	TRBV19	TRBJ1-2	CASSISLNYGYTF
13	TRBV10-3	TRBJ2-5	CAIGTETSETQYF
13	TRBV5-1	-	CASSWEGGYEQYF